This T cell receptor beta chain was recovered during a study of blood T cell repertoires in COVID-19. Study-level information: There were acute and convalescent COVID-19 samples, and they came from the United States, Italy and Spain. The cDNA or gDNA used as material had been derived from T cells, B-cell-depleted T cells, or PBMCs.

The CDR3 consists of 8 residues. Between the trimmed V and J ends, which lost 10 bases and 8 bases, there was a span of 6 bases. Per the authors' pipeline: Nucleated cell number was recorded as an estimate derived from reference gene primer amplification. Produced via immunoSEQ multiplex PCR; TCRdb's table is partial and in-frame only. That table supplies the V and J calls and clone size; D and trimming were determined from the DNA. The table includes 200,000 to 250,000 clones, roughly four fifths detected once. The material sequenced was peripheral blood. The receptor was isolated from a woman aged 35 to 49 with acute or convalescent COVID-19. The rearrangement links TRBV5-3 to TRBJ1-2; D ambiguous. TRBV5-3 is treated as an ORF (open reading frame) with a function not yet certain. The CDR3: CAEEGYTF. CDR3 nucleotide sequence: TGTGCCGAGGAGGGCTACACCTTC.